A single sample is the source of the 24 T cell receptor beta chains below, sequenced in a study of shared clonotypes between healthy human individuals (dated by TCRdb to 2019 to 2021). Preparation of the library involved the immunoSEQ multiplex PCR assay. TCRdb carries this immuneACCESS record with in-frame sequences only. Its versions omit some clonotypes, under half of them owing to an unresolved V gene in the studies checked, with the rest unexplained. This sample gives some 500,000 clones in total; roughly 78% of them show up just once. Of the sample, about 12% falls within the top ten clones. Input material: PBMCs. The receptors were gathered from a middle-aged woman in good health. Some clones in this sample may be carry-over from other donors' samples.

This clone was observed a handful of times. The rearrangement uses TRBV2 and TRBJ1-4, with no clear D. V lost 3 bases and J 5 bases, leaving 1 base between the germline ends. Per germline, CDR1 SNHLY and CDR2 FYNNEI. CDR3 length: 11 residues. The CDR3 is CASSDNEKLFF. The CDR3 nucleotides are TGTGCCAGCAGTGACAATGAAAAACTGTTTTTT.

The chain employs TRBV5-1 and TRBJ2-7; TRBD2 aligns across 9 bases. Losses at the gene ends were 0 bases for V and 6 bases for J; bases not matched to a gene: 10. The CDR3 runs 16 residues. CDR1 SGHRS and CDR2 YFSETQ come from the germline V gene. The chain's CDR3 is CASSLALAGTEGEQYF. In DNA form, the CDR3 reads TGCGCCAGCAGCTTGGCCCTAGCGGGGACAGAGGGCGAGCAGTACTTC.

The chain links TRBV6-5 to TRBJ1-5, with D possibly TRBD1 on 6 matching bases. Germline assignment: CDR1 MNHEY and CDR2 SVGAGI. The CDR3 runs to 15 residues. Trimming took 6 bases from V and 0 from J, leaving 12 bases between them. CDR3 bases: TGTGCCAGCAGCTACCGACAGGATAGCAATCAGCCCCAGCATTTT. Translation: CASSYRQDSNQPQHF.

The V and J genes are TRBV20-1 and TRBJ2-2, with D tentatively TRBD2 (6 bases). Germline CDR1 reads DFQATT; CDR2 reads SNEGSKA (reference sequence). The CDR3 is 11 residues long. The ends were cut back, 3 bases at V and 7 bases at J, with 6 bases in the middle. CDR3 nucleotide sequence: TGCAGTGCTAGCGGGAGCGGGGAGCTGTTTTTT. Amino acids: CSASGSGELFF.

The chain links TRBV18 to TRBJ2-6; D may correspond to TRBD1 or TRBD2 (6 bases each). Germline assignment: CDR1 KGHSH and CDR2 LQKENI. Between the trimmed V and J ends, which lost 5 bases and 4 bases, there was a span of 24 bases. This CDR3 has 19 residues. CDR3: CASSTRGGGRTDGANVLTF. CDR3 DNA: TGTGCCAGCTCAACACGAGGGGGAGGCCGGACTGACGGGGCCAACGTCCTGACTTTC.

The chain combines TRBV7-9 with TRBJ1-5; unclear D gene. Trimming pared 4 bases from V and 4 bases from J, leaving 14 bases between. Germline V gives CDR1 SEHNR, CDR2 FQNEAQ (reference sequence). This CDR3 comprises 15 residues. The CDR3 DNA is TGTGCCAGCAGCTCCCACGGGCAGATTAATCAGCCCCAGCATTTT. This sequence encodes CASSSHGQINQPQHF.

This rearrangement joins TRBV29-1 to TRBJ2-7, with TRBD1 matching over 9 bases. V lost 4 bases, J lost 2 bases, and 9 bases stayed unmatched. The CDR3 is 15 residues long. Germline CDR1 is SQVTM and CDR2 is ANQGSEA. CDR3 coding DNA: TGCAGCGTTGGCCAGGGACAGGGCAATCCCTACGAGCAGTACTTC. This codes for CSVGQGQGNPYEQYF.

This clone occurred a few times. The chain joins TRBV7-2 to TRBJ1-1, with D unclear. Trimming cost V 3 bases and J 4 bases, with 12 bases left between them. The CDR3 sequence is 14 residues long. Germline V gives CDR1 SGHTA, CDR2 FQGNSA. CDR3 sequence reads: CASSFGPGGTEAFF. The CDR3, as DNA: TGTGCCAGCAGCTTTGGCCCAGGTGGCACTGAAGCTTTCTTT. Full variable domain (remainder filled in from reference TRBV7-2 and TRBJ1-1): GAGVSQSPSNKVTEKGKDVELRCDPISGHTALYWYRQSLGQGLEFLIYFQGNSAPDKSGLPSDRFSAERTGGSVSTLTIQRTQQEDSAVYLCASSFGPGGTEAFFGQGTRLTVV.

V gene TRBV28 combines with J gene TRBJ1-5; no firm D call. Deletions cut 7 bases from V and 0 bases from J, with 4 bases between. Germline V CDR1 and CDR2: MDHEN, SYDVKM. The CDR3 loop spans 12 amino acids. Here the CDR3 reads CASTFSNQPQHF. The CDR3 DNA is TGTGCCAGCACCTTTAGCAATCAGCCCCAGCATTTT.

For the CDR3, the DNA is TGTGCCAGCAGCTTACACAGGGGCCCCCGTGGTGGCTACACCTTC. This codes for CASSLHRGPRGGYTF. The J gene is TRBJ1-2, the V gene TRBV7-9, with TRBD1 matching 7 bases. V lost 2 bases to trimming and J lost 7 bases; unmatched junction nucleotides: 10. The CDR3 spans 15 residues. Per the germline V gene, CDR1 is SEHNR and CDR2 is FQNEAQ (reference sequence).

The chain combines TRBV4-3 with TRBJ2-3, with D possibly matching TRBD2 (6 bases). Germline CDR1 reads LGHNA; CDR2 reads YSLEER. V shed 4 bases and J shed 4 bases, with 12 bases lying between them. The CDR3 runs 14 residues. This CDR3 is CASSRGWGADTQYF. CDR3 DNA sequence: TGCGCCAGCAGCCGGGGATGGGGGGCAGATACGCAGTATTTT.

The V and J genes are TRBV7-3 and TRBJ2-7, with a possible D match to TRBD2 (6 bases). Trimming removed 4 bases at V and 1 base at J, with 8 bases between. Per germline, CDR1 SGHTA and CDR2 FQGTGA. The CDR3 length is 13 residues. This chain's CDR3 is CASSSSASYEQYF. CDR3 in DNA: TGTGCCAGCAGCTCTAGCGCTTCCTACGAGCAGTACTTC.

The genes are TRBV9 and TRBJ2-4, with 14 positions matching TRBD2. Germline CDR1 SGDLS, CDR2 YYNGEE. The junction had 5 bases not matched to a gene; V was cut back by 4 bases and J by 5 bases. This CDR3 is built from 16 residues. The CDR3 bases are TGTGCCAGCAGCACGGGACTAGCGGGAGCGGAAAACATTCAGTACTTC. Encoded protein: CASSTGLAGAENIQYF.

This chain joins TRBV7-6 and TRBJ2-7, with D possibly being TRBD2 (6 bases). Germline V gives CDR1 SGHVS, CDR2 FNYEAQ. This CDR3 has 12 residues. The V gene lost 5 bases and the J gene lost 12 bases, with 17 bases spanning the gap. CDR3 residues: CASSLWDSKSYF. Here the CDR3 DNA reads TGTGCCAGCAGCCTCTGGGACTCCAAATCGTACTTC.

The genes are TRBV6-1 and TRBJ1-5; D call uncertain. The CDR3 covers 15 residues. V lost 5 bases and J lost 0, with 11 bases in between. Germline V lookup: CDR1 MNHNS, CDR2 SASEGT. CDR3 sequence reads: CASSPGRFSNQPQHF. The DNA of the CDR3 is TGTGCCAGCAGTCCCGGACGGTTTAGCAATCAGCCCCAGCATTTT.

V gene TRBV7-2 combines with J gene TRBJ2-1; D gene unclear. The CDR3 consists of 17 residues. V was clipped by 4 bases and J by 4 bases, with 20 bases between them. CDR1 is SGHTA and CDR2 is FQGNSA in the germline V gene. The DNA for the CDR3 is TGTGCCAGCAGCTATACGGCGACGCCCTGGGGTTACAATGAGCAGTTCTTC. It translates to CASSYTATPWGYNEQFF.

The chain joins TRBV6-1 to TRBJ2-3; D uncertain. V gave up 6 bases and J gave up 1 base, with 11 bases separating them. CDR1 and CDR2 from the germline V gene are MNHNS and SASEGT. This CDR3 is 14 amino acids long. CDR3 coding DNA: TGTGCCAGCAGCTACCATAGGGGCACAGATACGCAGTATTTT. As protein: CASSYHRGTDTQYF.

V usage is TRBV11-2 and J usage is TRBJ2-7; TRBD2 aligns across 8 bases. V was pared by 3 bases and J by 3 bases, with 7 bases of the junction left unmatched. Germline CDR1 SGHAT, CDR2 FQNNGV. The CDR3 consists of 15 residues. The CDR3, as DNA: TGTGCCAGCAGCTTCTCGGGACTAGATAGCTACGAGCAGTACTTC. It is translated as CASSFSGLDSYEQYF.

A note on this clone: This may be a read error: a much more frequent sequence differs by one nucleotide. The chain joins TRBV13 to TRBJ2-5; TRBD2 matches at 8 bases. The end of the DNA aligns better with TRBJ2-7, so the J call may be wrong. Germline values: CDR1 PRHDT, CDR2 FYEKMQ (reference sequence). CDR3 length: 16 amino acids. CDR3 in amino acids: CASSLGVSGGTYEQYF. CDR3 coding DNA: TGTGCCAGCAGCTTAGGAGTGAGCGGGGGAACCTACGAGCAGTACTTC.

The J gene is TRBJ2-1, the V gene TRBV11-2, with 11 bases that match TRBD2. CDR1 and CDR2 from the germline V gene are SGHAT and FQNNGV. J gave up 7 bases and V 5 bases, and 4 bases lay outside the gene matches. The CDR3 has 14 amino acids. CDR3 in amino acids: CASSHSGRVNEQFF. For the CDR3, the DNA is TGTGCCAGCAGCCATAGCGGGAGGGTGAATGAGCAGTTCTTC. The full variable domain, in which reference TRBV11-2 and TRBJ2-1 provide the parts outside the CDR3, is EAGVAQSPRYKIIEKRQSVAFWCNPISGHATLYWYQQILGQGPKLLIQFQNNGVVDDSQLPKDRFSAERLKGVDSTLKIQPAKLEDSAVYLCASSHSGRVNEQFFGPGTRLTVL.

Concerning this clone itself: At one of its ends the junction is not consistent with the germline gene, which may arise from a read error. This chain links TRBV2 with TRBJ1-5, with D unresolved. This CDR3 has 15 residues. The germline CDR1 and CDR2 sequences are SNHLY and FYNNEI. DNA of the CDR3: TGTGCCAGCAGTGAAGGGGCGGTTAGCAATCGGCCCCAGCATTTT. Protein sequence: CASSEGAVSNRPQHF.

This rearrangement joins TRBV19 to TRBJ1-5; D possibly corresponds to TRBD1 (6 bases). V was trimmed by 6 bases and J by 6 bases, leaving 18 bases between them. CDR3 size: 15 residues. Germline V lookup: CDR1 LNHDA, CDR2 SQIVND (reference sequence). This chain's CDR3 is CASRHGAGDAQPQHF. The CDR3 coding sequence is TGTGCCAGTAGACACGGGGCAGGGGATGCTCAGCCCCAGCATTTT.

V is TRBV13 and J is TRBJ2-3; 11 positions match TRBD2. Germline assignment: CDR1 PRHDT and CDR2 FYEKMQ (reference sequence). Trimming took 7 bases from V and 7 from J; bases not matched to a gene: 7. The CDR3 is 14 residues long. In DNA, the CDR3 is TGTGCCAGCACCTCGACTAGCGGGGAGTATACGCAGTATTTT. Translating gives CASTSTSGEYTQYF. Using reference TRBV13 and TRBJ2-3 for the parts outside the CDR3, the full variable domain is AAGVIQSPRHLIKEKRETATLKCYPIPRHDTVYWYQQGPGQDPQFLISFYEKMQSDKGSIPDRFSAQQFSDYHSELNMSSLELGDSALYFCASTSTSGEYTQYFGPGTRLTVL.

This chain uses TRBV28 with TRBJ1-2; D gene uncertain. Germline V lookup: CDR1 MDHEN, CDR2 SYDVKM. Trimming shortened V by 6 bases and J by 8 bases, and 13 bases separated the two germline ends. The CDR3 consists of 12 residues. DNA for the CDR3: TGTGCCAGCAGAATCCCGCTGCAGGGCTACACCTTC. Its protein product is CASRIPLQGYTF.